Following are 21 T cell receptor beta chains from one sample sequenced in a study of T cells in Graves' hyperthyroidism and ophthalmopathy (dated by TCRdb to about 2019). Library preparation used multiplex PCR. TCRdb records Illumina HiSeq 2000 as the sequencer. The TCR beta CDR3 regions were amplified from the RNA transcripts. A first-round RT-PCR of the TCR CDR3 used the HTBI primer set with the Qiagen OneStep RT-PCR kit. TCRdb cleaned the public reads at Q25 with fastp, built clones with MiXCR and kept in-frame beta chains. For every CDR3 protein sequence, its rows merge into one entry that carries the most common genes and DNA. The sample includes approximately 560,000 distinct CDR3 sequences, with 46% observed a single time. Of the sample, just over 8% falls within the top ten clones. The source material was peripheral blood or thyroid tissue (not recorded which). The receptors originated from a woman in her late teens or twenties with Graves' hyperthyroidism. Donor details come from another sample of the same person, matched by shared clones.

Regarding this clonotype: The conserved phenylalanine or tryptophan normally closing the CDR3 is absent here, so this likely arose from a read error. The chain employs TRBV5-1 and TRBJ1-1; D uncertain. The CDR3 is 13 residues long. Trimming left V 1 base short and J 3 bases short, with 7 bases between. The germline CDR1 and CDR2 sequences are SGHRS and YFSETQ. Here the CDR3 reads CASSLHGDTEAFL. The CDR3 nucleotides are TGCGCCAGCAGCTTGCACGGTGACACTGAAGCTTTCCTT.

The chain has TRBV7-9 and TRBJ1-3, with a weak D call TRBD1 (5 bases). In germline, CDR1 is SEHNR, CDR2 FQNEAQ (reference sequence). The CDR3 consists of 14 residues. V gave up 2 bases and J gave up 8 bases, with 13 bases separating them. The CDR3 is CASSLSDSGDTIYF. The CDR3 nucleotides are TGTGCCAGCAGCTTAAGTGACAGCGGGGACACCATATATTTT.

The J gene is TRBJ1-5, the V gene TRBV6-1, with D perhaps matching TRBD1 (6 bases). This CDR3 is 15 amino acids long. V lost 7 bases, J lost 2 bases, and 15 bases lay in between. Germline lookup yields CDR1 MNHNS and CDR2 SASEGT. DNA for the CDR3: TGTGCCAGCACCAGGGTGGGGGCAGGCAATCAGCCCCAGCATTTT. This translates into CASTRVGAGNQPQHF.

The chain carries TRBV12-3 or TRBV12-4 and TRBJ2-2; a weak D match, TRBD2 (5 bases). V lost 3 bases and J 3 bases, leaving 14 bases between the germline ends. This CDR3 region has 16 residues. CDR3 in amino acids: CASSFEGSIDTGELFF. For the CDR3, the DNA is TGTGCCAGCAGTTTCGAGGGATCAATAGACACCGGGGAGCTGTTTTTT.

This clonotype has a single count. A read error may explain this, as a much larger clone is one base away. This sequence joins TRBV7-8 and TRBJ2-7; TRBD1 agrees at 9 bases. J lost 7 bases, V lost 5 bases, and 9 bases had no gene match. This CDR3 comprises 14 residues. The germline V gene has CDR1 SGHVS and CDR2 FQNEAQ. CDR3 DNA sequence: TGTGCCAGCAGCCCACAGGGGGCGCCGGGGGAGCAGTACTTC. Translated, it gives CASSPQGAPGEQYF.

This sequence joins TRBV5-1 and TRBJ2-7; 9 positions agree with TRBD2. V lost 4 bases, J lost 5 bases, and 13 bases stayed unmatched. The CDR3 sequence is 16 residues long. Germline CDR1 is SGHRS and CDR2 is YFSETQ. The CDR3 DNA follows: TGCGCCAGCAGCCCCCCGGTGGCGGGAGGGCCGGACGAGCAGTACTTC. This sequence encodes CASSPPVAGGPDEQYF.

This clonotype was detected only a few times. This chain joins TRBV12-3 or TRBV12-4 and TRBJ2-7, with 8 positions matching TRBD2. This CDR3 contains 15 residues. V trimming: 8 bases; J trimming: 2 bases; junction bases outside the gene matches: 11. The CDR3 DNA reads TGTGCCAGCCCCTCTTCGGGACTAGGACCCTACGAGCAGTACTTC. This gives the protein CASPSSGLGPYEQYF.

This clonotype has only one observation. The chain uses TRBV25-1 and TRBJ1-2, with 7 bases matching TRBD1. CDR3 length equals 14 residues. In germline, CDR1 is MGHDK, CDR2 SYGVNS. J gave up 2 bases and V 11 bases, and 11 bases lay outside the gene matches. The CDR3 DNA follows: TGTGCCTTAGAGGGTGGCAGGGGGAACTATGGCTACACCTTC. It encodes CALEGGRGNYGYTF.

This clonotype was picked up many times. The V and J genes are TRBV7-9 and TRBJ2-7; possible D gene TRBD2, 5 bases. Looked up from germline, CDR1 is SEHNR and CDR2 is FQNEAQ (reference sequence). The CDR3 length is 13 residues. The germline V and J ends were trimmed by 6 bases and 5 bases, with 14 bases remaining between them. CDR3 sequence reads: CASRRILGDEQYF. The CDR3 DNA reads TGTGCCAGCAGGCGTATCCTCGGGGACGAGCAGTACTTC. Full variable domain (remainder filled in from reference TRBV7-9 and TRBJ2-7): DTGVSQNPRHKITKRGQNVTFRCDPISEHNRLYWYRQTLGQGPEFLTYFQNEAQLEKSRLLSDRFSAERPKGSFSTLEIQRTEQGDSAMYLCASRRILGDEQYFGPGTRLTVT.

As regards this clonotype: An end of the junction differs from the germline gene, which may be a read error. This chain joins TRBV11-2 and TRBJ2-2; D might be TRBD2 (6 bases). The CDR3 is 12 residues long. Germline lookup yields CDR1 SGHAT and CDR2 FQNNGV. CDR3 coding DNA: TGTGCCAGCAGCTTAACTGGCGGGGAGCTGTCTTTT. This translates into CASSLTGGELSF.

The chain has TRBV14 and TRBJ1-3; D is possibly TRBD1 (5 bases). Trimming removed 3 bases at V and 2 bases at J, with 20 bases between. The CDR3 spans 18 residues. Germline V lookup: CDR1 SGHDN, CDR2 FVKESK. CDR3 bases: TGTGCCAGCAGCCAGAAGTCATGGGGCGAGTTTCCTGGAAACACCATATATTTT. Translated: CASSQKSWGEFPGNTIYF.

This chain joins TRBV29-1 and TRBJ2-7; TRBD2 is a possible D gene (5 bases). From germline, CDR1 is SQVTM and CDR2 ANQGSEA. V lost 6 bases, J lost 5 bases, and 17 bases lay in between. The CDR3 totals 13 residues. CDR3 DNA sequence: TGCAGCGTAGCACTGGGGAGATACCACGAGCAGTACTTC. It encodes CSVALGRYHEQYF.

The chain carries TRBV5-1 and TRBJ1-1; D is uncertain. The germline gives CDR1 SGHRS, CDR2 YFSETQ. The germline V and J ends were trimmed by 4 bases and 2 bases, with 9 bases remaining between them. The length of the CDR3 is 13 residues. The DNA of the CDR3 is TGCGCCAGCAGCACGGACTATAACACTGAAGCTTTCTTT. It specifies CASSTDYNTEAFF.

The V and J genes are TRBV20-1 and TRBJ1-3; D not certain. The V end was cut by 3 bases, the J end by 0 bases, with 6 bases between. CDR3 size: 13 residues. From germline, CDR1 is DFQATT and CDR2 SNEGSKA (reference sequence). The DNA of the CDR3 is TGCAGTGCTAGGCTGGGCTCTGGAAACACCATATATTTT. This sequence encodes CSARLGSGNTIYF.

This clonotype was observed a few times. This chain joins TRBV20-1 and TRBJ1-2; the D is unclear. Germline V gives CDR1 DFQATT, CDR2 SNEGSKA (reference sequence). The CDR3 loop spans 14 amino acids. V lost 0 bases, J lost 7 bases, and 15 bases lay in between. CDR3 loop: CSARDQSKLGGYTF. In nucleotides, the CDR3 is TGCAGTGCTAGAGATCAGAGCAAACTGGGTGGCTACACCTTC.

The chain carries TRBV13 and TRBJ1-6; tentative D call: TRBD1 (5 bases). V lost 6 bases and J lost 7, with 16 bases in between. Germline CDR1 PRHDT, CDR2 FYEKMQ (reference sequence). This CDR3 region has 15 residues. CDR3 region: CASSLRGRANSPLHF. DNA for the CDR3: TGTGCCAGCAGTTTAAGGGGCAGGGCGAATTCACCCCTCCACTTT.

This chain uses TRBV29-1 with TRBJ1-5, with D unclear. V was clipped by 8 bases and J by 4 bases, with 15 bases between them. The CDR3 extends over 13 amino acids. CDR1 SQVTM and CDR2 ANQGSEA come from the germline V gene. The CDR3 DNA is TGCAGCTTAGAGGACGCGACTAATCAGCCCCAGCATTTT. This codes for CSLEDATNQPQHF.

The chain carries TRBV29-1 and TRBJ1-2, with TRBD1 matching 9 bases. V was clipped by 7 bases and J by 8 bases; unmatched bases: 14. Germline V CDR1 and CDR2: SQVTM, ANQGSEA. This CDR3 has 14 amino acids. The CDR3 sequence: CSARQGGGSDGYTF. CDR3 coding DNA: TGCAGCGCTAGACAGGGGGGAGGGTCGGACGGCTACACCTTC.

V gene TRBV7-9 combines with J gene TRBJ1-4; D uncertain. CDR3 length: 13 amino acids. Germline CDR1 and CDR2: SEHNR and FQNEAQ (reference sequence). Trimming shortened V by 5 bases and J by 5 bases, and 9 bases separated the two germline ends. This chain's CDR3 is CASSEGPNEKLFF. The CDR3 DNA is TGTGCCAGCAGCGAAGGACCCAATGAAAAACTGTTTTTT.

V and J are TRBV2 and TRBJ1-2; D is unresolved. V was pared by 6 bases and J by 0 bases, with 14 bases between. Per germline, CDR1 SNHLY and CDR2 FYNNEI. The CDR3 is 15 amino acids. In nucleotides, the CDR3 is TGTGCCAGCAGCTTAGCTCTAGGGACTAACTATGGCTACACCTTC. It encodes CASSLALGTNYGYTF.

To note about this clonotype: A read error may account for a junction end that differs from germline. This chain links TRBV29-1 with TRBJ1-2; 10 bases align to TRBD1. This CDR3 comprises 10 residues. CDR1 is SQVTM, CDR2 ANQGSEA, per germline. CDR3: CSAWDRGIFF. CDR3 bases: TGCAGCGCTTGGGACAGGGGAATTTTCTTC.